Here is one T cell receptor beta chain with its context. The data were obtained in a study of blood T cell repertoires in COVID-19. Study details: There were acute and convalescent COVID-19 samples, and they came from the United States, Italy and Spain. T cells, B-cell-depleted T cells, or PBMCs provided the cDNA or gDNA that served as material.

Per the original methods: Amplified reference gene primers provided the basis for estimating nucleated cell counts. Using immunoSEQ multiplex PCR, the repertoire was profiled, and TCRdb retains in-frame clones only, with some absent. V and J calls and clone size are as listed in that table; D and trimming were resolved from the DNA. The table lists some 220,000 clones, around four fifths of them singletons. The CDR3 sequence is 15 residues long. Germline CDR1 MNHEY, CDR2 SMNVEV (reference sequence). V trimming: 4 bases; J trimming: 4 bases; junction bases outside the gene matches: 7. The chain carries TRBV27 and TRBJ2-3; 8 bases are shared with TRBD2. The clonotype originates from a woman aged 55 to 70 with active or convalescent COVID-19. Sequences were obtained from peripheral blood. The CDR3 DNA follows: TGTGCCAGCAGTTGGGGTAGCGGGAACTCAGATACGCAGTATTTT. This gives the protein CASSWGSGNSDTQYF.